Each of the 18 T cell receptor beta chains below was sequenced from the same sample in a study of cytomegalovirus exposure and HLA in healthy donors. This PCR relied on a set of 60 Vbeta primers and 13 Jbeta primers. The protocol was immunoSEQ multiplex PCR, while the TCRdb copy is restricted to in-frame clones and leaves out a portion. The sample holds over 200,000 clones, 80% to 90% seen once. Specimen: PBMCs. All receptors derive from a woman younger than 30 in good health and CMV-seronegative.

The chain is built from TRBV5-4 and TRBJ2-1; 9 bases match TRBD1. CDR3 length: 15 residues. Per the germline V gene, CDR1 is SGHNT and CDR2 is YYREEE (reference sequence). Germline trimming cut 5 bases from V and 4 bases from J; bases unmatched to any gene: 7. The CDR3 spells CASSFRQGEYNEQFF. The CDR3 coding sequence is TGTGCCAGCAGTTTCCGACAGGGGGAATACAATGAGCAGTTCTTC. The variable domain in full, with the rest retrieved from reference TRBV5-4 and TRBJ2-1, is ETGVTQSPTHLIKTRGQQVTLRCSSQSGHNTVSWYQQALGQGPQFIFQYYREEENGRGNFPPRFSGLQFPNYSSELNVNALELDDSALYLCASSFRQGEYNEQFFGPGTRLTVL.

The CDR3 bases are TGTGCCAGCCCGGAGGGAGAGCGTCGATCTCCCTTGGATACGCAGTATTTT. Translated, it gives CASPEGERRSPLDTQYF. This chain links TRBV2 with TRBJ2-3, with D possibly TRBD2 on 6 matching bases. Germline loops: CDR1 SNHLY, CDR2 FYNNEI. V lost 8 bases and J 6 bases, leaving 27 bases between the germline ends. CDR3 length: 17 amino acids.

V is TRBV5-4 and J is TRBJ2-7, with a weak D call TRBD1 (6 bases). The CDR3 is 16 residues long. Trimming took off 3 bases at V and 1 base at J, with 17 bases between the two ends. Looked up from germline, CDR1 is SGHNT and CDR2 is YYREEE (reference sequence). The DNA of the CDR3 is TGTGCCAGCAGCTCTTCGGCCGGGACACTATCCTACGAGCAGTACTTC. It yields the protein CASSSSAGTLSYEQYF.

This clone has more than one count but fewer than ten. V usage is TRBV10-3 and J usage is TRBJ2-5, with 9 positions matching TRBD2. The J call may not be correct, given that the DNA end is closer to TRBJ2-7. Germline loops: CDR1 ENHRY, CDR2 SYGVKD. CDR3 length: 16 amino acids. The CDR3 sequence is CAISEPRAGGPYEQYF. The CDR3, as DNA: TGTGCCATCAGTGAGCCTCGTGCGGGAGGGCCCTACGAGCAGTACTTC.

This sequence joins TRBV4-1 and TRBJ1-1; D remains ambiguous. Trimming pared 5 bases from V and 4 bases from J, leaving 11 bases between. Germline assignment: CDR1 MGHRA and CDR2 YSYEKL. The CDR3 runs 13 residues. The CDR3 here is CASSVPGFTEAFF. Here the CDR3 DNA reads TGCGCCAGCAGCGTCCCCGGGTTCACTGAAGCTTTCTTT.

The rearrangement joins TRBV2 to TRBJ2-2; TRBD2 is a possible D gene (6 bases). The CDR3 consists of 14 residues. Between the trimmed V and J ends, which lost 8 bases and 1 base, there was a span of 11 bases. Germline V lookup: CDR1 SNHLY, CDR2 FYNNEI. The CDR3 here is CASSWRENTGELFF. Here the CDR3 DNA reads TGTGCCAGCTCTTGGCGGGAGAACACCGGGGAGCTGTTTTTT.

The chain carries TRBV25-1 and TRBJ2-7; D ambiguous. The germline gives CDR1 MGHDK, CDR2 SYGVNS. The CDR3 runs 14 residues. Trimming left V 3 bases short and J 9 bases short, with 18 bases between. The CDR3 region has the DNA TGTGCCAGCAGTGATGGAGACGACGCCGGTGGGCAGTACTTC. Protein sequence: CASSDGDDAGGQYF.

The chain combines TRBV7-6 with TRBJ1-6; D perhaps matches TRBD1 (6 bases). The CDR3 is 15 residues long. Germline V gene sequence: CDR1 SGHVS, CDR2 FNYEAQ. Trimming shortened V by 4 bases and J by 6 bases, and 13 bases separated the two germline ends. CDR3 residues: CASSSHRATNSPLHF. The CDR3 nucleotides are TGTGCCAGCAGCTCTCACAGGGCCACTAATTCACCCCTCCACTTT.

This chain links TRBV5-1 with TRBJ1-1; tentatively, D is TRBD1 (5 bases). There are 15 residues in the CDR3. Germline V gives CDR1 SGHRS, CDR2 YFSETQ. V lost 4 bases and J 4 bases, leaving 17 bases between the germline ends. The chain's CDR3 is CASSPQGPRGTEAFF. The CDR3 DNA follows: TGCGCCAGCAGCCCCCAGGGCCCACGTGGCACTGAAGCTTTCTTT.

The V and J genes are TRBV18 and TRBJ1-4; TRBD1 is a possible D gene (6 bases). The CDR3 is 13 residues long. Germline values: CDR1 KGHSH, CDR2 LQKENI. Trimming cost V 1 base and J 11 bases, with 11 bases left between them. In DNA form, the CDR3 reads TGTGCCAGCTCACCACAAGGGGGGGAGAAACTGTTTTTT. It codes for CASSPQGGEKLFF.

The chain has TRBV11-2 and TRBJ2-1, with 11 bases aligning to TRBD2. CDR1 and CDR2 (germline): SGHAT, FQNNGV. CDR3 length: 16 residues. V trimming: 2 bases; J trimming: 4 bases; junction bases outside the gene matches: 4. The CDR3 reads CASSLRLAGGYNEQFF. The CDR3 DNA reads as TGTGCCAGCAGCTTAAGGCTAGCGGGGGGTTACAATGAGCAGTTCTTC.

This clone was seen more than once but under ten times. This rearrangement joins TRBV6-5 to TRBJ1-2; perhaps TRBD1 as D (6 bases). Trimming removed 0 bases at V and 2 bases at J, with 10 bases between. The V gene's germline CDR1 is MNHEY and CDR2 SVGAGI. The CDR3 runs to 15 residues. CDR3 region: CASSYSRGGNYGYTF. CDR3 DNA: TGTGCCAGCAGTTACTCGAGGGGGGGGAACTATGGCTACACCTTC.

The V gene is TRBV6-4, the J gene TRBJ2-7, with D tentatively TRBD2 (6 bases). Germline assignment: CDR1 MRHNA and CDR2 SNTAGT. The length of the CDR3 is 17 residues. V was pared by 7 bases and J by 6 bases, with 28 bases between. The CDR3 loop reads CASTEEWRDPTPPEQYF. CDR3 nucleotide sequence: TGTGCCAGCACCGAAGAGTGGCGGGACCCAACCCCCCCCGAGCAGTACTTC.

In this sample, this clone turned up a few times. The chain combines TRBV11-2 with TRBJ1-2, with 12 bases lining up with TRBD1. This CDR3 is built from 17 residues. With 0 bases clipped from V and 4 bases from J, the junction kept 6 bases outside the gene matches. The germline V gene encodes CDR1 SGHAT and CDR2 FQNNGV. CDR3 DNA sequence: TGTGCCAGCAGCTTAGATCTAAGGGACAGGGGGCTCTATGGCTACACCTTC. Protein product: CASSLDLRDRGLYGYTF.

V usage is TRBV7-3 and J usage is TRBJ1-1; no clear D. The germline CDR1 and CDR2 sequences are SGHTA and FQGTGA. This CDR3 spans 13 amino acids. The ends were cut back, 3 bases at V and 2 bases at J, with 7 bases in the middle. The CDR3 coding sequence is TGTGCCAGCAGCTTGAGGAAAAACACTGAAGCTTTCTTT. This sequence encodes CASSLRKNTEAFF.

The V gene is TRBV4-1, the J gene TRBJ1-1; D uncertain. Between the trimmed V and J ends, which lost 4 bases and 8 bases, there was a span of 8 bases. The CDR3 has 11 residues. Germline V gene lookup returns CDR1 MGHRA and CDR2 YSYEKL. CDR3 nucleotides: TGCGCCAGCAGCCTATTCCGGGAAGCTTTCTTT. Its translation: CASSLFREAFF.

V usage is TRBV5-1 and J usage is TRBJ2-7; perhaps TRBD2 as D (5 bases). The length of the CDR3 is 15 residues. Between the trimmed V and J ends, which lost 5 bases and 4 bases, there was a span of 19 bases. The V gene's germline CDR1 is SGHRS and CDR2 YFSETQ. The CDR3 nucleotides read TGCGCCAGCAGTCGCGAGAGGAAACGGGGATACGAGCAGTACTTC. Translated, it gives CASSRERKRGYEQYF.

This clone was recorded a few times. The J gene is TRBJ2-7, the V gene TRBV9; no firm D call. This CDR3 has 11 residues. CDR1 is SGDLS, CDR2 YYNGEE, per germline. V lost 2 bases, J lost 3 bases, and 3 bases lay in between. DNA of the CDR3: TGTGCCAGCAGCGTCATCTACGAGCAGTACTTC. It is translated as CASSVIYEQYF. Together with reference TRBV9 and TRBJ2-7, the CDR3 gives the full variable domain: DSGVTQTPKHLITATGQRVTLRCSPRSGDLSVYWYQQSLDQGLQFLIQYYNGEERAKGNILERFSAQQFPDLHSELNLSSLELGDSALYFCASSVIYEQYFGPGTRLTVT.